The 25 T cell receptor beta chains below were found in one sample sequenced in a study of T-cell reconstitution after alpha-beta-depleted transplantation in children (dated by TCRdb to 2015 to 2016). Libraries were constructed by PCR. Sequencer: Illumina HiSeq 2500. TCR libraries were prepared with molecular barcoding, using unique molecular identifiers to normalize TCRbeta repertoire quantification. TCRdb itself trimmed the public reads at Q25 with fastp, ran MiXCR and retained productive beta chains. Rows with a matching CDR3 protein are joined into one entry that keeps the most common DNA and genes. The sample profile shows 90,000 to 95,000 distinct CDR3 sequences; 12% of them were found once. Of the sample, more than 11% falls within the top ten clones. The specimen comprised PBMCs from the stem cell graft donor, sampled from the stem cell graft. These receptors were collected from a human donor who donated a stem cell graft to a child with inherited bone marrow failure.

V gene TRBV4-1 combines with J gene TRBJ2-5; unclear D gene. V lost 4 bases, J lost 1 base, and 19 bases lay in between. Looked up from germline, CDR1 is MGHRA and CDR2 is YSYEKL. This CDR3 has 17 residues. The CDR3: CASSLLTTERPQETQYF. CDR3 nucleotides: TGCGCCAGCAGCCTTTTGACCACGGAGAGACCCCAAGAGACCCAGTACTTC.

This clonotype was picked up many times. This chain links TRBV7-2 with TRBJ2-1; 11 nucleotides match TRBD2. This CDR3 has 15 amino acids. V lost 5 bases to trimming and J lost 7 bases; unmatched junction nucleotides: 7. Per germline, CDR1 SGHTA and CDR2 FQGNSA. The CDR3 spells CASSRTSGPLNEQFF. The CDR3 region has the DNA TGTGCCAGCAGCAGGACTAGCGGGCCCTTGAATGAGCAGTTCTTC.

At least ten counts were recorded for this clonotype. This chain uses TRBV6-6 with TRBJ2-3; the match to TRBD2 covers 7 bases. Unmatched junction bases numbered 0, after V lost 6 bases and J lost 0 bases. Germline lookup yields CDR1 MNHNY and CDR2 SVGAGI (reference sequence). This CDR3 region has 13 residues. CDR3 residues: CASRRGSTDTQYF. The CDR3, as DNA: TGTGCCAGCAGGCGGGGGAGCACAGATACGCAGTATTTT.

At least ten counts were recorded for this clonotype. This sequence joins TRBV4-1 and TRBJ2-1; TRBD1 agrees at 9 bases. With V trimmed by 1 base and J by 6 bases, 7 bases remained unmatched. The CDR3 spans 16 residues. Germline V gene data show CDR1 as MGHRA and CDR2 as YSYEKL. CDR3: CASSQGDRGGGNEQFF. CDR3 bases: TGCGCCAGCAGCCAAGGTGACAGGGGGGGGGGCAATGAGCAGTTCTTC.

This clonotype was recorded at least ten times. The chain couples TRBV12-3 or TRBV12-4 to TRBJ2-1; D is possibly TRBD2 (6 bases). The V gene lost 6 bases and the J gene lost 0 bases, with 15 bases spanning the gap. The CDR3 totals 16 residues. This CDR3 is CASRRRRGASYNEQFF. The CDR3 region has the DNA TGTGCCAGCAGGCGACGGCGGGGCGCCTCCTACAATGAGCAGTTCTTC.

The rearrangement links TRBV29-1 to TRBJ1-1, with 8 bases fitting TRBD1. Germline loops: CDR1 SQVTM, CDR2 ANQGSEA. The V segment lost 3 bases and the J segment 4 bases; nucleotides outside the gene matches: 7. The CDR3 spans 14 residues. In DNA, the CDR3 is TGCAGCGTTGAGACGACAGGGGACGGCACTGAAGCTTTCTTT. Protein: CSVETTGDGTEAFF.

This clonotype came up a few times. The CDR3 DNA reads as TGTGCCAGCAGCTCCCCGAAAGGTGGGGGGACCCAGTACTTC. Residues: CASSSPKGGGTQYF. This chain connects TRBV7-2 to TRBJ2-5; D might be TRBD1 or TRBD2, each matching 5 bases. This CDR3 spans 14 amino acids. Germline CDR1 and CDR2: SGHTA and FQGNSA. V dropped 4 bases and J dropped 7 bases, with 16 bases sitting between them.

This clonotype was recorded at least ten times. The chain combines TRBV5-5 with TRBJ1-2; 7 nucleotides match TRBD1. The V gene end was trimmed by 4 bases and the J gene end by 8 bases; junction bases not matched to a gene: 5. The CDR3 sequence is 12 residues long. Germline V gene sequence: CDR1 SGHKS, CDR2 YYEKEE (reference sequence). CDR3 bases: TGTGCCAGCAGCCGGGGACAGAGGGGCTACACCTTC. Protein product: CASSRGQRGYTF.

This clonotype was picked up many times. The genes are TRBV20-1 and TRBJ2-5; the D gene is possibly TRBD2 (6 bases). Germline CDR1 DFQATT, CDR2 SNEGSKA (reference sequence). The CDR3 runs 13 residues. Trimming cost V 6 bases and J 5 bases, with 16 bases left between them. The CDR3 DNA follows: TGCAGTGCCGGGCGGGACTTTTTGGAGACCCAGTACTTC. Residues: CSAGRDFLETQYF.

V usage is TRBV20-1 and J usage is TRBJ2-1, with a possible D match to TRBD2 (6 bases). Germline assignment: CDR1 DFQATT and CDR2 SNEGSKA (reference sequence). The CDR3 is made up of 12 amino acids. V lost 6 bases and J 4 bases, leaving 10 bases between the germline ends. The CDR3: CSASTRYNEQFF. As DNA, the CDR3 is TGCAGTGCCTCGACTAGATACAATGAGCAGTTCTTC.

In this sample, this clonotype turned up many times. This chain connects TRBV12-3 or TRBV12-4 to TRBJ2-2; 9 bases are a match to TRBD1. The CDR3 loop spans 16 amino acids. Unmatched junction bases numbered 12, after V lost 7 bases and J lost 6 bases. The CDR3 nucleotides read TGTGCCAGCAAAAGGACGTACAGGGGGCTGTCCGGGGAGCTGTTTTTT. Its protein product is CASKRTYRGLSGELFF.

This clonotype has at least ten counts. The chain is built from TRBV3-1 and TRBJ2-7; D perhaps matches TRBD1 (5 bases). In germline, CDR1 is LGHDT, CDR2 YNNKEL (reference sequence). The CDR3 has 14 amino acids. The V and J ends lost 0 bases and 1 base respectively, with 7 bases between them. CDR3 sequence reads: CASSQETDSYEQYF. As DNA, the CDR3 is TGTGCCAGCAGCCAAGAGACAGATTCCTACGAGCAGTACTTC.

This clonotype appeared many times. This chain uses TRBV20-1 with TRBJ1-6; weak D call: TRBD1 (6 bases). This CDR3 has 14 amino acids. The V end lost 0 bases, the J end lost 9 bases, and 12 bases lay between the germline ends. Per the germline V gene, CDR1 is DFQATT and CDR2 is SNEGSKA (reference sequence). CDR3 in amino acids: CSARDGGLGSPLHF. DNA of the CDR3: TGCAGTGCTAGAGACGGGGGCCTGGGTTCACCCCTCCACTTT.

In regard to this clonotype: Its ends do not fully match the called genes, so a read error is possible. The V call is TRBV5-4, the J call TRBJ2-1; TRBD1 matches at 7 bases. Germline V CDR1 and CDR2: SGHNT, YYREEE (reference sequence). This CDR3 contains 15 residues. CDR3 nucleotide sequence: TGTGACAGCAGCCCCACAGGGGACTCCTACAATGAGCAGTTCTTC. As protein: CDSSPTGDSYNEQFF.

In its sample, this clonotype was seen many times. Written as DNA, the CDR3 is TGTGCCAGCAGCCAAGATCCAGACACCGAGCAGTACTTC. Encoded protein: CASSQDPDTEQYF. The chain couples TRBV14 to TRBJ2-7, with no clear D. Germline loops: CDR1 SGHDN, CDR2 FVKESK. This CDR3 is built from 13 residues. The ends were cut back, 0 bases at V and 6 bases at J, with 9 bases in the middle.

In its sample, this clonotype was seen many times. V usage is TRBV7-9 and J usage is TRBJ2-7, with 7 bases lining up with TRBD1. Per the germline V gene, CDR1 is SEHNR and CDR2 is FQNEAQ (reference sequence). The CDR3 has 15 residues. With 2 bases clipped from V and 5 bases from J, the junction kept 9 bases outside the gene matches. The CDR3 DNA is TGTGCCAGCAGCTTAACCGGGACAGACCGCGACGAGCAGTACTTC. Translating gives CASSLTGTDRDEQYF.

This clonotype was observed a few times. The chain joins TRBV4-3 to TRBJ1-5, with D uncertain. Trimming shortened V by 0 bases and J by 9 bases, and 9 bases separated the two germline ends. Germline V gives CDR1 LGHNA, CDR2 YSLEER. The CDR3 loop spans 13 amino acids. The CDR3 DNA sequence: TGCGCCAGCAGCCAAGATTTGATGTGGCCCCAGCATTTT. This translates into CASSQDLMWPQHF.

This clonotype appeared many times. The V call is TRBV7-3, the J call TRBJ2-1; TRBD1 matches at 9 bases. This CDR3 comprises 15 residues. Germline CDR1 and CDR2: SGHTA and FQGTGA. After removal of 5 bases from V and 7 bases from J, the junction contained 9 bases not matched to a gene. In DNA form, the CDR3 reads TGTGCCAGCAGCCCCGGACAGGGGATGGGGAATGAGCAGTTCTTC. This sequence encodes CASSPGQGMGNEQFF.

This chain joins TRBV20-1 and TRBJ2-1, with a tentative D call TRBD1 (6 bases). Per the germline V gene, CDR1 is DFQATT and CDR2 is SNEGSKA (reference sequence). Trimming pared 0 bases from V and 9 bases from J, leaving 12 bases between. The CDR3 has 13 residues. CDR3 coding DNA: TGCAGTGCTAGAGACCCGGCAGGGGTTGAGCAGTTCTTC. This sequence encodes CSARDPAGVEQFF.

In its sample, this clonotype was seen a few times. The CDR3 DNA sequence: TGTGCCTTCCCGGGACGGGCGAACACTGAAGCTTTCTTT. Its protein is CAFPGRANTEAFF. The genes are TRBV2 and TRBJ1-1, with D perhaps matching TRBD1 (5 bases). This CDR3 spans 13 amino acids. Looked up from germline, CDR1 is SNHLY and CDR2 is FYNNEI. Trimming removed 11 bases from V and 1 base from J, with 14 bases in between.

The chain uses TRBV30 and TRBJ2-3, with a weak D call TRBD1 (5 bases). With 2 bases removed from V and 0 bases from J, the gap between germline ends came to 18 bases. CDR3 length: 17 amino acids. Germline loops: CDR1 GTSNPN, CDR2 SVGIG (reference sequence). CDR3 in amino acids: CAWSIWGGPRSTDTQYF. The CDR3 DNA is TGTGCCTGGAGTATCTGGGGCGGCCCCAGGAGCACAGATACGCAGTATTTT.

The sample holds many counts of this clonotype. CDR3 region: CRPRVGDGTDTQYF. The CDR3 DNA sequence: TGCAGGCCTAGGGTGGGAGATGGAACAGATACGCAGTATTTT. This chain links TRBV20-1 with TRBJ2-3, with D maybe TRBD2 (5 bases). CDR3 length: 14 amino acids. Germline lookup yields CDR1 DFQATT and CDR2 SNEGSKA (reference sequence).

This clonotype has a count of ten or more. The V and J genes are TRBV29-1 and TRBJ2-2; D is undetermined. V shed 1 base and J shed 4 bases, with 16 bases lying between them. The CDR3 extends over 16 amino acids. The germline CDR1 and CDR2 sequences are SQVTM and ANQGSEA. The CDR3 here is CSVEVASPIITGELFF. DNA for the CDR3: TGCAGCGTTGAAGTTGCCAGCCCCATAATCACCGGGGAGCTGTTTTTT.

This clonotype was observed a few times. The V gene is TRBV29-1, the J gene TRBJ2-7; no clear D gene. This CDR3 region has 13 residues. The germline V and J ends were trimmed by 6 bases and 3 bases, with 15 bases remaining between them. Germline V CDR1 and CDR2: SQVTM, ANQGSEA. The CDR3 spells CSVALFRSYEQYF. The CDR3 region has the DNA TGCAGCGTCGCCCTTTTTCGAAGCTACGAGCAGTACTTC.

This clonotype was observed many times. The chain has TRBV9 and TRBJ1-5; no clear D. The CDR3 extends over 13 amino acids. Germline-derived CDR1 and CDR2 are SGDLS and YYNGEE. The V gene lost 3 bases and the J gene lost 2 bases, with 6 bases spanning the gap. DNA for the CDR3: TGTGCCAGCAGCGGAGATGGCAATCAGCCCCAGCATTTT. This translates into CASSGDGNQPQHF.